The 6 T cell receptor beta chains presented below share a single source sample, sequenced in a study of regulatory T cells in long-lasting Graves disease. Time point here: persistent/refractory GD, antithyroid drugs over 5 years with positive TRAb. Extracted PBMC RNA gave rise to the TCR library. Building of the TCR beta libraries involved iRepertoire HTBI primers and Arm-PCR of CDR3 regions. TCRdb independently ran MiXCR on the multiplex PCR reads; one entry per CDR3 protein. The sample has roughly 500,000 distinct CDR3 sequences, 20% seen once; the top ten hold 7.8%. The specimen was peripheral blood mononuclear cells (PBMCs), collected when the disease was refractory, from a patient treated with antithyroid drugs. These receptors were taken from a female donor with Graves disease.

About this clonotype: This may be a read error: a much more frequent sequence differs by one nucleotide. This chain links TRBV6-1 with TRBJ2-5; TRBD1 agrees at 8 bases. Germline V lookup: CDR1 MNHNS, CDR2 SASEGT. The CDR3 covers 15 residues. The chain's CDR3 is CASSVTGTGQETQCF. The CDR3 DNA follows: TGTGCCAGCAGTGTCACAGGGACAGGACAAGAGACCCAGTGCTTC.

The chain links TRBV20-1 to TRBJ2-2; possibly TRBD2 for D (6 bases). Trimming took off 0 bases at V and 5 bases at J, with 13 bases between the two ends. This CDR3 has 15 amino acids. Germline values: CDR1 DFQATT, CDR2 SNEGSKA (reference sequence). CDR3 sequence: CSARDPRERTGELFF. Here the CDR3 DNA reads TGCAGTGCTAGAGATCCGCGGGAACGGACCGGGGAGCTGTTTTTT.

The chain employs TRBV5-1 and TRBJ1-4; D ambiguous. V was cut by 0 bases and J by 0 bases, with 12 bases left in between. The CDR3 is 17 amino acids. Germline V gene data show CDR1 as SGHRS and CDR2 as YFSETQ. The CDR3 loop reads CASSLDGYDATNEKLFF. CDR3 DNA: TGCGCCAGCAGCTTGGACGGGTATGATGCAACTAATGAAAAACTGTTTTTT.

The chain couples TRBV19 to TRBJ1-5; possible D gene TRBD1, 5 bases. The CDR3 has 15 amino acids. The germline CDR1 and CDR2 sequences are LNHDA and SQIVND (reference sequence). V was pared by 8 bases and J by 1 base, with 15 bases between. This chain's CDR3 is CASSRGVISNQPQHF. The CDR3 DNA sequence: TGTGCCAGTTCAAGGGGAGTTATCAGCAATCAGCCCCAGCATTTT.

This clonotype was detected many times. The chain couples TRBV11-2 to TRBJ2-2; D is ambiguous. The germline V gene has CDR1 SGHAT and CDR2 FQNNGV. There are 15 residues in the CDR3. The V end lost 2 bases, the J end lost 6 bases, and 13 bases lay between the germline ends. The CDR3 nucleotides are TGTGCCAGCAGCTTATCAGTAATAGGGTCCGGGGAGCTGTTTTTT. Translation: CASSLSVIGSGELFF. The variable domain in full, with the rest retrieved from reference TRBV11-2 and TRBJ2-2, is EAGVAQSPRYKIIEKRQSVAFWCNPISGHATLYWYQQILGQGPKLLIQFQNNGVVDDSQLPKDRFSAERLKGVDSTLKIQPAKLEDSAVYLCASSLSVIGSGELFFGEGSRLTVL.

This clonotype was seen a handful of times. The germline gene is not matched at one end of the junction; a read error may be the cause. This chain joins TRBV11-2 and TRBJ1-1; 8 bases match TRBD1. The CDR3 sequence is 16 residues long. Germline V gene lookup returns CDR1 SGHAT and CDR2 FQNNGV. CDR3 nucleotides: TGTGCCAGCAGCCAATTTCGGACAGGGAGGGACACTGAAGTTTTCTTT. Translating gives CASSQFRTGRDTEVFF.